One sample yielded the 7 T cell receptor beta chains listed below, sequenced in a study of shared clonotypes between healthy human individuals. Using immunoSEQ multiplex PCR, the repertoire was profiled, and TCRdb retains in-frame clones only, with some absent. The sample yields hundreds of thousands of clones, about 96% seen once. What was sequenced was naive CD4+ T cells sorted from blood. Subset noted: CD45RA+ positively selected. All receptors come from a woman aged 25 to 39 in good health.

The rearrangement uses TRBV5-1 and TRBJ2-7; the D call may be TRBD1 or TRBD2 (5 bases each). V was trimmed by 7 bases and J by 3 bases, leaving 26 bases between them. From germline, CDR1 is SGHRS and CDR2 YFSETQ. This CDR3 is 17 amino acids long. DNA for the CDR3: TGCGCCAGCGGGGAGCCACGACAGCTGGGGCAGAGCTACGAGCAGTACTTC. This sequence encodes CASGEPRQLGQSYEQYF.

CDR3 coding DNA: TGTGCCTGGATAAGGCGGGAGACAGATACGCAGTATTTT. It specifies CAWIRRETDTQYF. The chain is built from TRBV30 and TRBJ2-3; 7 bases are shared with TRBD2. The CDR3 sequence is 13 residues long. The V gene's germline CDR1 is GTSNPN and CDR2 SVGIG (reference sequence). The V and J ends lost 4 bases and 3 bases, in that order; junction bases with no gene match: 4.

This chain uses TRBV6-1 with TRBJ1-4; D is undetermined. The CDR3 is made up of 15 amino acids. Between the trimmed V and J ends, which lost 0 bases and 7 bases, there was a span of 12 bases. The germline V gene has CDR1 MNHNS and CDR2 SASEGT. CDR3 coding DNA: TGTGCCAGCAGTGAAGCACGTCATCTTGGTGAAAAACTGTTTTTT. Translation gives CASSEARHLGEKLFF.

DNA of the CDR3: TGTGCCAGCAGCCCAGAGGGGTATCTGGAGCAGTACTTC. Translated: CASSPEGYLEQYF. The chain uses TRBV7-9 and TRBJ2-7; D might be TRBD1 or TRBD2, each matching 5 bases. V shed 5 bases and J shed 7 bases, with 15 bases lying between them. CDR1 and CDR2 (germline): SEHNR, FQNEAQ (reference sequence). The CDR3 runs 13 residues.

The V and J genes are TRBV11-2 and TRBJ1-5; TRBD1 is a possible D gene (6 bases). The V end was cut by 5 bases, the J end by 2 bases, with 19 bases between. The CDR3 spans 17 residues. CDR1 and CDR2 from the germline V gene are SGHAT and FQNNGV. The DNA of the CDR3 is TGTGCCAGCAGCCCCCCGTGGGGGCCGGGCGGCAATCAGCCCCAGCATTTT. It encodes CASSPPWGPGGNQPQHF.

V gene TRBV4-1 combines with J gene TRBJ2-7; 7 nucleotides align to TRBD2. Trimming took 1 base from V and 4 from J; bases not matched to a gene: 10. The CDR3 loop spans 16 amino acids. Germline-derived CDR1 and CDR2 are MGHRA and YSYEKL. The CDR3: CASSQGTQRGAYEQYF. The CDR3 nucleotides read TGCGCCAGCAGCCAAGGTACACAGCGGGGAGCTTACGAGCAGTACTTC.

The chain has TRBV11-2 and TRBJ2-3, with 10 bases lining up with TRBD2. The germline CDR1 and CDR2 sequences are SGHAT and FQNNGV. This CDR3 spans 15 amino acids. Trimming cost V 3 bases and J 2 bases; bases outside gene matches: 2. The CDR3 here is CASSFLAGVTDTQYF. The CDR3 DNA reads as TGTGCCAGCAGCTTCCTAGCGGGAGTCACAGATACGCAGTATTTT.